This entry features one T cell receptor beta chain sequence. The data were taken from a study of monozygotic twins with inflammatory bowel disease. It was about 3,400 ng of total RNA that each TCR library used. Reanalyzing the 5' RACE reads, TCRdb keeps one entry per CDR3 protein, without DNA. The table counts 440,000 or so distinct CDR3 sequences; under 3% lies in the top ten. Germline values: CDR1 KGHSH, CDR2 LQKENI. CDR3 length: 13 residues. The specimen was blood. The sequence was collected from a human donor with ulcerative colitis or Crohn's disease, or a healthy co-twin of an affected twin (not recorded which). This sequence joins TRBV18 and TRBJ2-3. CDR3 in amino acids: CASSPTAANTQYF.